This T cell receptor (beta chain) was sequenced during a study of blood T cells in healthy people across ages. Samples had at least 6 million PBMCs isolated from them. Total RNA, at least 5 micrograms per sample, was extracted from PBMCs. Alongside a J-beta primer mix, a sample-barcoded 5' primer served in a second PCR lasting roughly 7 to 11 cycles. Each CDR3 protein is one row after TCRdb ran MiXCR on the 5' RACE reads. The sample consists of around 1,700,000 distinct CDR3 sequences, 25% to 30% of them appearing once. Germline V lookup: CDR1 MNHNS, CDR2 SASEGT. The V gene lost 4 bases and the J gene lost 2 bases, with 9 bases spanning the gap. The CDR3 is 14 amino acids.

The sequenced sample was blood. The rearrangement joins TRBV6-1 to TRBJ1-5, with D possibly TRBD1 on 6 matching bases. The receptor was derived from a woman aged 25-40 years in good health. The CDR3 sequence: CASSVNRGNQPQHF. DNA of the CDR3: TGTGCCAGCAGTGTAAACAGGGGCAATCAGCCCCAGCATTTT.